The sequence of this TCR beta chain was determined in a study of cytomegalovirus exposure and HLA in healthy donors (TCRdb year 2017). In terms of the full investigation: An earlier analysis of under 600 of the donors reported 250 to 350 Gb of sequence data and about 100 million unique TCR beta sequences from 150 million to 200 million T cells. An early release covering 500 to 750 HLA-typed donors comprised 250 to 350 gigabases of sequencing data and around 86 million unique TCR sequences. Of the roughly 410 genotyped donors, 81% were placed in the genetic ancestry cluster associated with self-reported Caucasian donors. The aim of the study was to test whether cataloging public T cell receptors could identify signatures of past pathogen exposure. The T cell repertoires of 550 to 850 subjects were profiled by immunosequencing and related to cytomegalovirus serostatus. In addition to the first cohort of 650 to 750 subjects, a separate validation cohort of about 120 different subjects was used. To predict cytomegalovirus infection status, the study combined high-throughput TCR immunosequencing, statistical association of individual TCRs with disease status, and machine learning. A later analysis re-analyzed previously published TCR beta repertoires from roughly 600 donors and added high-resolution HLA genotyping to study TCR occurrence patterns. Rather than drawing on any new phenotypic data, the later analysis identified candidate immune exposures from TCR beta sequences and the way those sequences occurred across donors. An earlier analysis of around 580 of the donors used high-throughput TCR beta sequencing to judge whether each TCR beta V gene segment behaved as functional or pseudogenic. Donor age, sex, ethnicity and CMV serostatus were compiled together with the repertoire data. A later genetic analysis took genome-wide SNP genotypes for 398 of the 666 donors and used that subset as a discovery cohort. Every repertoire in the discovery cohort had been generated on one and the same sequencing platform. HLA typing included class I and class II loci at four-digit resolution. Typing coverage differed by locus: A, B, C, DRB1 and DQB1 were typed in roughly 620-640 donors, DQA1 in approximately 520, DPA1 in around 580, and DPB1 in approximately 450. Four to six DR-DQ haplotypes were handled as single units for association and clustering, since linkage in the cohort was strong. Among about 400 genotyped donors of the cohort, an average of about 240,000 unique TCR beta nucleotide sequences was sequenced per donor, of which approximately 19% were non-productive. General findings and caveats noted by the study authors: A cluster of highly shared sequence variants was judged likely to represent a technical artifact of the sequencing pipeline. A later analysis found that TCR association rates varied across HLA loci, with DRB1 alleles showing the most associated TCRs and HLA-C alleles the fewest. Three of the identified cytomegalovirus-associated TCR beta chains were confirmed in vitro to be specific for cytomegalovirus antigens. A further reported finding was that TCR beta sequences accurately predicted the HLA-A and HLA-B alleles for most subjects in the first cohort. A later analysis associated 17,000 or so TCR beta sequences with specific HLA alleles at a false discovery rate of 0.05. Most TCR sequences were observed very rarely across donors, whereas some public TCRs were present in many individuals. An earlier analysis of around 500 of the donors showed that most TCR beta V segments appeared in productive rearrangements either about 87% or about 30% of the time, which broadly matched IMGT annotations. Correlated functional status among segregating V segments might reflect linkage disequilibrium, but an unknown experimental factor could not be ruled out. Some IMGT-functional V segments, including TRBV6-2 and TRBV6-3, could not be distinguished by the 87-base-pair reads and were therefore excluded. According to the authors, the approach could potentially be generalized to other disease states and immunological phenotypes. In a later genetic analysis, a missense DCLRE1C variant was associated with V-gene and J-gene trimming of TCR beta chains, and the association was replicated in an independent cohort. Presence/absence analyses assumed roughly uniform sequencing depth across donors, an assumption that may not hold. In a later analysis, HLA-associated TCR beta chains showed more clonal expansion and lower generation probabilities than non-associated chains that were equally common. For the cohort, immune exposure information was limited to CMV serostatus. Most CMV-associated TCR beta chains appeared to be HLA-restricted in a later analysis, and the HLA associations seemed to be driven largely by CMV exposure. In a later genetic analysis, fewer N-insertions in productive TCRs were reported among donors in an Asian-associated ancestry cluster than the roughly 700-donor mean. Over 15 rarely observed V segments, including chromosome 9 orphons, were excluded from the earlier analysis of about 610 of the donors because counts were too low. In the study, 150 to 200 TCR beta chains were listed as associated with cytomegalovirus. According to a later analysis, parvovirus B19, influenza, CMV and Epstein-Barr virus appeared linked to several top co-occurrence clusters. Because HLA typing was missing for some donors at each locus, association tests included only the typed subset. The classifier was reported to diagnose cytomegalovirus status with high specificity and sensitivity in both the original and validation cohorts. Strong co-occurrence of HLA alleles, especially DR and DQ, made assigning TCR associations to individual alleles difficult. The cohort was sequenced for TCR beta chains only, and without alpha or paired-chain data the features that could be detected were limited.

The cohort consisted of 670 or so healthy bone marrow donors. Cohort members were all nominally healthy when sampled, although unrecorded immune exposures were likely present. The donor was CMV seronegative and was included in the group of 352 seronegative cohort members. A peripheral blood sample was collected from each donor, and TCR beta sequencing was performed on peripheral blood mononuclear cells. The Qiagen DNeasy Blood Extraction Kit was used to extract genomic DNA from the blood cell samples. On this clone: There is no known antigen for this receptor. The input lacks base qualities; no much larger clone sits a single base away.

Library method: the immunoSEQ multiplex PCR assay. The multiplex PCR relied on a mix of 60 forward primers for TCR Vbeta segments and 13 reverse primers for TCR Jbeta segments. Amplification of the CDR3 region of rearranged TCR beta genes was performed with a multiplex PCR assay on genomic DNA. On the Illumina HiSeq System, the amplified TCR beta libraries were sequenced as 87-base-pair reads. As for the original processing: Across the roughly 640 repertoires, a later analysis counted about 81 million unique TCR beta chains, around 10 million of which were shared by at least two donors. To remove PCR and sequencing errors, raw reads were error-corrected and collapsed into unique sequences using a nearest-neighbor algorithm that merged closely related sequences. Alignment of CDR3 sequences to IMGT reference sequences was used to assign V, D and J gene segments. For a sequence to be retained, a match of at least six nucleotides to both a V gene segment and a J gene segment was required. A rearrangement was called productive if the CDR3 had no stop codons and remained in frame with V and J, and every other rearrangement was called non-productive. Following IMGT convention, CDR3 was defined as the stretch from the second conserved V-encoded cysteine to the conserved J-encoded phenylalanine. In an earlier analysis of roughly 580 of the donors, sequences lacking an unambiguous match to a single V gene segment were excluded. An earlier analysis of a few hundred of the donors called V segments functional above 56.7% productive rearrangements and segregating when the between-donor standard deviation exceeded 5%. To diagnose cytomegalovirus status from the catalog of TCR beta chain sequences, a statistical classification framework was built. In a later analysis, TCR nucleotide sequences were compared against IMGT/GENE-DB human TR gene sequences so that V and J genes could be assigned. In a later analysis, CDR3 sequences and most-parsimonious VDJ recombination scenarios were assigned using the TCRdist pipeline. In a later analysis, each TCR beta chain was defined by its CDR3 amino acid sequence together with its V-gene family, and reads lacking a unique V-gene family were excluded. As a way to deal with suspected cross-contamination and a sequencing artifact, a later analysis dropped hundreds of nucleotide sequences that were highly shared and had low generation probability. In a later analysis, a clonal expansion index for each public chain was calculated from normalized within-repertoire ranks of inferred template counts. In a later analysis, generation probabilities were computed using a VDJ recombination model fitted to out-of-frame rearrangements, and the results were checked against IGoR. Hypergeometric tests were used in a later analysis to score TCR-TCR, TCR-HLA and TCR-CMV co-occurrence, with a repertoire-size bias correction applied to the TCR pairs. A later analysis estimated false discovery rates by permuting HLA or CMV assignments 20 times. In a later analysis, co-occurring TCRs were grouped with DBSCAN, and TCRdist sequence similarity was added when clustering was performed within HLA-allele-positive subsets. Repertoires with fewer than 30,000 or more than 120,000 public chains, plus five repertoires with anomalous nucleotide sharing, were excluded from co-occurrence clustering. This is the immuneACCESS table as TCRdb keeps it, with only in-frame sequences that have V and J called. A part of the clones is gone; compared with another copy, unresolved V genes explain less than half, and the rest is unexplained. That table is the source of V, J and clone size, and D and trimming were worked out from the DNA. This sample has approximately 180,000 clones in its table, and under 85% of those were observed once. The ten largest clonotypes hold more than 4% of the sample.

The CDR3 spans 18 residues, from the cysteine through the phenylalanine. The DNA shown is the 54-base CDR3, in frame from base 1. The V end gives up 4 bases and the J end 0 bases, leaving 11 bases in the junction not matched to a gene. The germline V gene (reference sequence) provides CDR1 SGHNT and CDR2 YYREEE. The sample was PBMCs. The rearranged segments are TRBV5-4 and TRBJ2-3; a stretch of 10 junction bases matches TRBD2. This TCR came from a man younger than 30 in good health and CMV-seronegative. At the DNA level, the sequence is TGTGCCAGCAGCCGAGGACTAGCGGAGACGACTAGCACAGATACGCAGTATTTT. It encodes CASSRGLAETTSTDTQYF. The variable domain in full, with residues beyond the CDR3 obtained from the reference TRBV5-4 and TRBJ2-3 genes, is ETGVTQSPTHLIKTRGQQVTLRCSSQSGHNTVSWYQQALGQGPQFIFQYYREEENGRGNFPPRFSGLQFPNYSSELNVNALELDDSALYLCASSRGLAETTSTDTQYFGPGTRLTVL.